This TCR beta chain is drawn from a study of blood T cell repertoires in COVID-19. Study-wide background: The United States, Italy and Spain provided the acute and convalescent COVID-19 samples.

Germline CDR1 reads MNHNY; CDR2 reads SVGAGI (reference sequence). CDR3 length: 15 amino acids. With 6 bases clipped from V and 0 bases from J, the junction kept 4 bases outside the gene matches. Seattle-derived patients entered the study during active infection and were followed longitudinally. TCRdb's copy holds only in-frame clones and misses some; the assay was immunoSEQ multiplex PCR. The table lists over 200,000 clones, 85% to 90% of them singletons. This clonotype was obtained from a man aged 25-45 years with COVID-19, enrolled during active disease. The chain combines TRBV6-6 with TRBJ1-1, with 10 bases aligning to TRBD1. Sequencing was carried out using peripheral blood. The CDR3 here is CASRPGTGVNTEAFF. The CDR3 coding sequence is TGTGCCAGCAGGCCCGGGACAGGGGTGAACACTGAAGCTTTCTTT.